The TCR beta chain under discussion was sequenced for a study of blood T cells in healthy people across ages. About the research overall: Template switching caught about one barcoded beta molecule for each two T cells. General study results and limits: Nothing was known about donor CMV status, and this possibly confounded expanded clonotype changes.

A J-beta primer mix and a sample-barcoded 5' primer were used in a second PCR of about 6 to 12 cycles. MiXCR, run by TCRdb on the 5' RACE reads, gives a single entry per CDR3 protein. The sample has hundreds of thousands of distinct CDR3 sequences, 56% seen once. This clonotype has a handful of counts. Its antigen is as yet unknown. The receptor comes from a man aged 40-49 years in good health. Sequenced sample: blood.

The CDR3 region has the DNA TGTGCCAGCAGCATAATCAGAGGGGAGGAACTGTTTTTT. Translation gives CASSIIRGEELFF. The V gene is TRBV7-6, the J gene TRBJ1-4; tentatively, D is TRBD1 (5 bases). This CDR3 is 13 amino acids long. V was cut by 5 bases and J by 12 bases, with 16 bases left in between. Per germline, CDR1 SGHVS and CDR2 FNYEAQ.